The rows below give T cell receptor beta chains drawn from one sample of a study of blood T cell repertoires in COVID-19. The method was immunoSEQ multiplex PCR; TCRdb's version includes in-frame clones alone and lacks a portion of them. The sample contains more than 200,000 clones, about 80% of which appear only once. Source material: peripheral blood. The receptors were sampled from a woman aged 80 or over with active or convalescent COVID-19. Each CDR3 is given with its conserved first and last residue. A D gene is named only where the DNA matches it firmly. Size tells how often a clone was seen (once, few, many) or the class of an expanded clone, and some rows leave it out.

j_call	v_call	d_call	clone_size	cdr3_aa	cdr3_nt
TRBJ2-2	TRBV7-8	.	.	CASSLFREARTGELFF	TGTGCCAGCAGCTTATTCAGGGAAGCCAGAACCGGGGAGCTGTTTTTT
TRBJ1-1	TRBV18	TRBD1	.	CASSPPRLAGGFTEAFF	TGTGCCAGCTCACCCCCCCGTCTGGCAGGGGGATTTACTGAAGCTTTCTTT
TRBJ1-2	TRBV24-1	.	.	CATSEAAGANYGYTF	TGTGCCACCAGTGAAGCGGCAGGGGCGAACTATGGCTACACCTTC
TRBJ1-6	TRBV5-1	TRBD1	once	CASSLYRGADSPLHF	TGCGCCAGCAGCTTGTACAGGGGAGCGGATTCACCCCTCCACTTT
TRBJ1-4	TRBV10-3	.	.	CAIRPDSPNEKLFF	TGTGCCATCAGGCCGGACAGTCCTAATGAAAAACTGTTTTTT
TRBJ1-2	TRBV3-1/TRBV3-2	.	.	CASSQAHRNYGYTF	TGTGCCAGCAGTCAAGCGCACAGGAACTATGGCTACACCTTC
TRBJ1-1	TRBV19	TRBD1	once	CASSSRGVNTEAFF	TGTGCCAGTAGTAGCAGGGGGGTGAACACTGAAGCTTTCTTT
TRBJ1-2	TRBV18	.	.	CASSPRGDGYTF	TGTGCCAGCTCACCACGGGGGGATGGCTACACCTTC
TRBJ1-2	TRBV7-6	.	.	CASSLGPSTGELSYTF	TGTGCCAGCAGCTTAGGTCCATCCACAGGCGAATTAAGCTACACCTTC
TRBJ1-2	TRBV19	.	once	CASSLVWQGFNGYTF	TGTGCCAGTAGTTTGGTTTGGCAGGGGTTTAATGGCTACACCTTC
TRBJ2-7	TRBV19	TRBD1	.	CASSFRPGQGSYEQYF	TGTGCCAGTAGTTTCCGACCGGGACAGGGTTCCTACGAGCAGTACTTC
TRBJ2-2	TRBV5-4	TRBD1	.	CASSSTGGNTGELFF	TGTGCCAGCAGCTCGACAGGGGGGAACACCGGGGAGCTGTTTTTT
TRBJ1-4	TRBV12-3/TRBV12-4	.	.	CATSLQNREKLFF	TGTGCCACATCCTTACAGAACCGGGAAAAACTGTTTTTT
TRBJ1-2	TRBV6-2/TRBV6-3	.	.	CASSFGGGYTF	TGTGCCAGCAGTTTCGGGGGGGGCTACACCTTC
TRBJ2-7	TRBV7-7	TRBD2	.	CASSPGGSGEQYF	TGTGCCAGCAGCCCCGGGGGGTCTGGGGAGCAGTACTTC
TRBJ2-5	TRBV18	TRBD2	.	CASSPPVGTSGLQETQYF	TGTGCCAGCTCACCACCAGTCGGGACTAGCGGGCTCCAAGAGACCCAGTACTTC
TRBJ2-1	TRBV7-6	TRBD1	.	CASSPRPRQGVSYNEQFF	TGTGCCAGCAGCCCCCGACCCCGACAGGGGGTTTCCTACAATGAGCAGTTCTTC
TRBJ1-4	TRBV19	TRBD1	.	CASIDRDEKLFF	TGTGCCAGTATTGACAGGGATGAAAAACTGTTTTTT
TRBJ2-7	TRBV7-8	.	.	CASSLGQHYEQYF	TGTGCCAGCAGCTTAGGACAGCACTACGAGCAGTACTTC
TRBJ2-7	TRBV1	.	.	CTSSLGGTGRYEQYF	TGCACCAGCAGCCTAGGGGGGACAGGGAGGTACGAGCAGTACTTC
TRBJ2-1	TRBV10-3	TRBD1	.	CAITGQGGTNEQFF	TGTGCCATCACCGGACAGGGGGGGACCAATGAGCAGTTCTTC
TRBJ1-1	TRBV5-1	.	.	CASSSPAGAGNTEAFF	TGCGCCAGCAGCTCCCCCGCGGGTGCGGGGAACACTGAAGCTTTCTTT
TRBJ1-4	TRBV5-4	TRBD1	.	CASSLDTGVQANEKLFF	TGTGCCAGCAGCTTGGATACAGGGGTTCAAGCTAATGAAAAACTGTTTTTT
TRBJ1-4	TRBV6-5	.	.	CASSTSGQNNEKLFF	.
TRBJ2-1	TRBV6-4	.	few	CASSDASGAYNEQFF	TGTGCCAGCAGTGACGCTTCAGGGGCCTACAATGAGCAGTTCTTC
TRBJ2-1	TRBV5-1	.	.	CASSSTQSSYNEQFF	TGCGCCAGCAGCTCGACTCAAAGCTCCTACAATGAGCAGTTCTTC
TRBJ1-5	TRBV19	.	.	CASSIMIGGNQPQHF	TGTGCCAGTAGTATAATGATCGGGGGGAATCAGCCCCAGCATTTT
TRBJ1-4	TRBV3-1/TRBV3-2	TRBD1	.	CASSQPRRRQGRANEKLFF	TGTGCCAGCAGCCAGCCAAGAAGGAGACAGGGCCGGGCTAATGAAAAACTGTTTTTT
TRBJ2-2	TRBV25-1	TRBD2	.	CASSDLRESTGELFF	TGTGCCAGCAGTGATTTGCGGGAGTCCACCGGGGAGCTGTTTTTT
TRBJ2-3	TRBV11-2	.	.	CASSFPGSSTDTQYF	TGTGCCAGCAGCTTCCCAGGGTCTAGCACAGATACGCAGTATTTT
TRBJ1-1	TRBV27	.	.	CASRTGAMNTEAFF	TGTGCCAGCAGGACAGGAGCTATGAACACTGAAGCTTTCTTT
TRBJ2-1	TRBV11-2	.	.	CASSLERGEQFF	TGTGCCAGCAGCTTAGAAAGGGGTGAGCAGTTCTTC
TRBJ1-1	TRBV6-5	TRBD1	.	CASNELGRGLKEAFF	TGTGCCAGCAACGAGCTAGGCAGGGGGCTTAAGGAAGCTTTCTTT
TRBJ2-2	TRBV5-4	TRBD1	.	CASSPDRAITGELFF	TGTGCCAGCAGCCCGGACAGGGCAATTACCGGGGAGCTGTTTTTT
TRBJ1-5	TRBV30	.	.	CAWRGGPGQPQHF	TGTGCCTGGAGAGGAGGGCCGGGTCAGCCCCAGCATTTT
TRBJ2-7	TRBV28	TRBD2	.	CASTRPAGLAGGGYEQYF	TGTGCCAGCACCCGACCCGCCGGACTAGCGGGGGGAGGGTACGAGCAGTACTTC
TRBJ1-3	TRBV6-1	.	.	CASSAPSGVSGNTIYF	TGTGCCAGCAGTGCACCTTCGGGGGTCTCTGGAAACACCATATATTTT
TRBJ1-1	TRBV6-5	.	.	CASSLEQGTEAFF	TGTGCCAGCTCTTTAGAGCAGGGGACTGAAGCTTTCTTT
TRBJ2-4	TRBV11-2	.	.	CASSPVRGPKNIQYF	TGTGCCAGCAGCCCCGTCAGGGGACCCAAAAACATTCAGTACTTC
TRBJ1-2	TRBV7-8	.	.	CASSLKGVNYGYTF	TGTGCCAGCAGCTTAAAGGGAGTTAACTATGGCTACACCTTC
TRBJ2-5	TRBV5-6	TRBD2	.	CASTGGSGRGETQYF	TGTGCCAGCACGGGGGGTAGCGGGAGAGGAGAGACCCAGTACTTC
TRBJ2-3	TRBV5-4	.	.	CASSSKGPQTQYF	TGTGCCAGCAGCTCAAAGGGGCCCCAAACGCAGTATTTT
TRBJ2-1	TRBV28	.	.	CASRSTQGRRRNEQFF	TGTGCCAGCAGATCGACTCAGGGGCGACGGAGGAATGAGCAGTTCTTC
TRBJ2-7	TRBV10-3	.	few	CSTLRGAGNEQYF	TGTTCCACGCTACGGGGGGCTGGGAACGAGCAGTACTTC